The rows below give T cell receptor beta chains drawn from one sample of a study of T cells in Graves' hyperthyroidism and ophthalmopathy. TCRdb ran MiXCR on the multiplex PCR reads and lists one entry per CDR3 protein. The table shows some 360,000 distinct CDR3 sequences, with 15% to 20% occurring only once. The source material was blood. All receptors derive from a woman aged 40 to 50 with Graves' ophthalmopathy. Each CDR3 is given with its conserved first and last residue. Each record gives: D gene, J gene, clone size, V gene, CDR3 length, CDR3 protein, CDR3 DNA. A D gene is named only where the DNA matches it firmly. Not all rows give a size; the values are once, few, many and, for expanded clones, a class.

NA | TRBJ2-5 | NA | TRBV12-3/TRBV12-4 | 13 | CASSTGSPETQYF | TGTGCCAGCAGCACAGGGAGTCCGGAGACCCAGTACTTC
NA | TRBJ2-5 | many | TRBV3-1 | 15 | CASSQDFGYQETQYF | TGTGCCAGCAGCCAAGATTTCGGGTACCAAGAGACCCAGTACTTC
NA | TRBJ1-2 | many | TRBV28 | 11 | CASSTRVGYTF | TGTGCCAGCAGCACAAGGGTCGGCTACACCTTC
TRBD1 | TRBJ2-2 | many | TRBV9 | 15 | CASSPPTGSPGELFF | TGTGCCAGCAGCCCCCCGACAGGGAGTCCCGGGGAGCTGTTTTTT
NA | TRBJ1-1 | many | TRBV6-2/TRBV6-3 | 19 | CASSYSFQSQPDKNTEAFF | TGTGCCAGCAGTTACTCGTTCCAGAGCCAACCGGATAAGAACACTGAAGCTTTCTTT
NA | TRBJ2-7 | few | TRBV28 | 14 | CASYTGSTPAEQYF | TGTGCCAGCTACACCGGCAGTACGCCCGCCGAGCAGTACTTC
NA | TRBJ2-1 | once | TRBV2 | 11 | CANSEGWEQFF | TGTGCCAACAGTGAAGGGTGGGAGCAGTTCTTC
TRBD2 | TRBJ2-2 | many | TRBV30 | 16 | CAWSLSGRANTGELFF | TGTGCCTGGAGTCTTAGCGGGAGGGCCAACACCGGGGAGCTGTTTTTT
NA | TRBJ2-7 | NA | TRBV27 | 14 | CASSPIGGYYEQYF | TGTGCCAGCAGTCCGATAGGGGGATACTACGAGCAGTACTTC
NA | TRBJ2-7 | few | TRBV6-4 | 16 | CASSDQSISNSYEQYF | TGTGCCAGCAGTGATCAGTCGATTTCCAACTCCTACGAGCAGTACTTC
NA | TRBJ2-2 | many | TRBV20-1 | 13 | CSVEGVLTGELFF | TGCAGTGTGGAGGGAGTTTTAACCGGGGAGCTGTTTTTT
TRBD1 | TRBJ1-2 | NA | TRBV6-5 | 17 | CASSYSPGQRSNYGYTF | TGTGCCAGCAGTTACTCTCCGGGACAGAGATCTAACTATGGCTACACCTTC
NA | TRBJ2-2 | many | TRBV7-3 | 14 | CASKGGSHTGELFF | TGTGCCAGCAAAGGGGGTTCGCACACCGGGGAGCTGTTTTTT
TRBD2 | TRBJ2-2 | many | TRBV10-3 | 14 | CAIKTAGDTGELFF | TGTGCCATCAAAACAGCGGGAGATACCGGGGAGCTGTTTTTT
TRBD1 | TRBJ1-2 | many | TRBV20-1 | 17 | CSADTDRAATKSCGYTF | TGCAGTGCGGACACAGACAGGGCGGCTACTAAAAGCTGTGGCTACACCTTC
NA | TRBJ2-7 | NA | TRBV28 | 13 | CASSTTARYEQYF | TGTGCCAGCAGTACCACAGCGCGGTACGAGCAGTACTTC
TRBD2 | TRBJ2-7 | many | TRBV11-2 | 15 | CASRPAGKRAYEQYF | TGTGCCAGCAGACCAGCGGGGAAGAGAGCCTACGAGCAGTACTTC
NA | TRBJ2-7 | NA | TRBV6-5 | 14 | CASSLSARAREQYF | TGTGCCAGCAGTCTCTCGGCAAGAGCTCGGGAGCAGTACTTC
NA | TRBJ1-2 | many | TRBV5-1 | 15 | CASSPRGSGNYGYTF | TGCGCCAGCAGCCCCAGGGGCTCTGGGAACTATGGCTACACCTTC
TRBD1 | TRBJ1-2 | many | TRBV29-1 | 15 | CSVEDPRQGGYGYTF | TGCAGCGTTGAAGATCCCCGACAGGGAGGCTATGGCTACACCTTC
TRBD1 | TRBJ2-2 | NA | TRBV28 | 15 | CASSNRGGAPGELFF | TGTGCCAGCAGTAACAGGGGTGGGGCACCCGGGGAGCTGTTTTTT
NA | TRBJ1-2 | many | TRBV6-5 | 14 | CASSFEGANYGYTF | TGTGCCAGCAGTTTTGAGGGGGCTAACTATGGCTACACCTTC
TRBD1 | TRBJ1-2 | many | TRBV6-5 | 13 | CASSYGAGGAWTF | TGTGCCAGCAGTTACGGGGCAGGGGGCGCCTGGACCTTC
NA | TRBJ1-2 | many | TRBV29-1 | 14 | CSVEPLRGRVGYTF | TGCAGCGTTGAACCTCTTCGGGGGCGCGTTGGCTACACCTTC
NA | TRBJ1-2 | few | TRBV4-1 | 15 | CASSQVTAMDYGYTF | TGCGCCAGCAGCCAAGTAACAGCGATGGACTATGGCTACACCTTC
TRBD1 | TRBJ1-1 | NA | TRBV12-3/TRBV12-4 | 13 | CASRGTGSAEAFF | TGTGCCAGCAGGGGGACAGGGAGCGCTGAAGCTTTCTTT
NA | TRBJ1-1 | NA | TRBV27 | 14 | CASSSVQENTEAYF | TGTGCCAGCAGTTCCGTACAAGAGAACACTGAAGCTTACTTT
NA | TRBJ2-2 | many | TRBV19 | 13 | CASSIVITGELFF | TGTGCCAGTAGTATAGTGATCACCGGGGAGCTGTTTTTT
NA | TRBJ1-1 | many | TRBV19 | 16 | CASSINSGLADTEAFF | TGTGCCAGTAGCATTAACTCTGGGTTAGCGGACACTGAAGCTTTCTTT
NA | TRBJ1-5 | many | TRBV20-1 | 13 | CSAGGRSNQPQHF | TGCAGTGCCGGTGGGCGGAGCAATCAGCCCCAGCATTTT
TRBD2 | TRBJ2-3 | many | TRBV6-4 | 17 | CASSRPEVAGITDTQYF | TGTGCCAGCAGCAGACCCGAGGTAGCGGGGATCACAGATACGCAGTATTTT
NA | TRBJ1-1 | many | TRBV28 | 11 | CASSLSTEAFF | TGTGCCAGCAGTTTATCCACTGAAGCTTTCTTT
NA | TRBJ1-5 | NA | TRBV30 | 12 | CACKAKSQPQHF | TGTGCCTGCAAAGCCAAGTCCCAGCCCCAGCATTTT
TRBD1 | TRBJ2-2 | many | TRBV6-5 | 15 | CASSSTGGVAGELFF | TGTGCCAGCAGTTCGACAGGGGGCGTAGCCGGGGAGCTGTTTTTT
NA | TRBJ2-7 | many | TRBV12-3/TRBV12-4 | 16 | CASSPLPGRRVVEQYF | TGTGCCAGCAGTCCGTTACCGGGCCGCCGGGTGGTCGAGCAGTACTTC
NA | TRBJ1-2 | many | TRBV9 | 14 | CASSDLSFVDGYTF | TGTGCCAGCAGCGACCTCTCCTTTGTGGATGGCTACACCTTC
NA | TRBJ1-5 | many | TRBV19 | 15 | CASKGAARPNQPQHF | TGTGCCAGTAAAGGGGCAGCCCGCCCTAATCAGCCCCAGCATTTT
TRBD2 | TRBJ2-5 | many | TRBV10-3 | 16 | CAINRGLAALQETQYF | TGTGCCATCAACAGGGGACTAGCGGCACTCCAAGAGACCCAGTACTTC
TRBD2 | TRBJ2-2 | many | TRBV6-2/TRBV6-3 | 16 | CASSYAPGLADGELFF | TGTGCCAGCAGTTACGCCCCCGGACTAGCTGACGGGGAGCTGTTTTTT
TRBD1 | TRBJ2-2 | many | TRBV29-1 | 14 | CSVEGTGVVGELFF | TGCAGCGTTGAAGGGACAGGGGTAGTCGGGGAGCTGTTTTTT
TRBD2 | TRBJ2-5 | many | TRBV6-5 | 16 | CASSIPRTSGQETQYF | TGTGCCAGCAGTATTCCCCGGACTAGCGGCCAAGAGACCCAGTACTTC
NA | TRBJ1-1 | many | TRBV4-1 | 15 | CASSQTGTQNTEAFF | TGCGCCAGCAGCCAGACCGGGACACAGAACACTGAAGCTTTCTTT
NA | TRBJ1-1 | many | TRBV27 | 15 | CASGRQSGQFTEAFF | TGTGCCAGCGGTCGCCAGAGCGGACAGTTCACTGAAGCTTTCTTT
NA | TRBJ2-7 | many | TRBV30 | 13 | CAWKRVEFGEQYF | TGTGCCTGGAAAAGGGTGGAATTCGGCGAGCAGTACTTC